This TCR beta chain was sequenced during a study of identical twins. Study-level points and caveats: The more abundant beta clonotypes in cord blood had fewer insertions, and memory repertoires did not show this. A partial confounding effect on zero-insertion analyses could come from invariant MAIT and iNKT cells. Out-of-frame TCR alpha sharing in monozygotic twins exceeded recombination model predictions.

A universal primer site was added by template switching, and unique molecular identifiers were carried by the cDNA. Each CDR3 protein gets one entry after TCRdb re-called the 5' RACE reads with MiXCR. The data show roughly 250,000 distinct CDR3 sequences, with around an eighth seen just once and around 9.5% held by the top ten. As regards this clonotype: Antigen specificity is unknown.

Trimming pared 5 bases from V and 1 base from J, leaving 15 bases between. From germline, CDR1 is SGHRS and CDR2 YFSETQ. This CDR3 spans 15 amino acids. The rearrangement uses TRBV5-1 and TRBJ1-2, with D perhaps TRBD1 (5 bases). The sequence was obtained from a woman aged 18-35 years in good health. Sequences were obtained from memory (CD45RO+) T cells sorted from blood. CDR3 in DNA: TGCGCCAGCAGTCCGAGACAGAGCTATAACTATGGCTACACCTTC. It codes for CASSPRQSYNYGYTF.